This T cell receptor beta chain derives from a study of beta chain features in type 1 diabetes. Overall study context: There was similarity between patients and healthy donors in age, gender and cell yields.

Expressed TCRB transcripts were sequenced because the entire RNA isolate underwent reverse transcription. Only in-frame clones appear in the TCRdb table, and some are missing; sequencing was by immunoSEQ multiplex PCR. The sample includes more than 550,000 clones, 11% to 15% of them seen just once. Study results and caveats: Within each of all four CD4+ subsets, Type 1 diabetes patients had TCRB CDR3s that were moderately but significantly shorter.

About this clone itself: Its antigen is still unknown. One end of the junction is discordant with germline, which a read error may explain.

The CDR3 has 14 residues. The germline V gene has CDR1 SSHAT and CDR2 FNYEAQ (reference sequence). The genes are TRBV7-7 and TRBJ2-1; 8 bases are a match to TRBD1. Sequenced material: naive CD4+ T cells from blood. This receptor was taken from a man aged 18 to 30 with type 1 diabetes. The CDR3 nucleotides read TGTGCTAGCAGCCCCGGACAGGGAAGGAATGAGCAGTTCTTC. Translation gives CASSPGQGRNEQFF.